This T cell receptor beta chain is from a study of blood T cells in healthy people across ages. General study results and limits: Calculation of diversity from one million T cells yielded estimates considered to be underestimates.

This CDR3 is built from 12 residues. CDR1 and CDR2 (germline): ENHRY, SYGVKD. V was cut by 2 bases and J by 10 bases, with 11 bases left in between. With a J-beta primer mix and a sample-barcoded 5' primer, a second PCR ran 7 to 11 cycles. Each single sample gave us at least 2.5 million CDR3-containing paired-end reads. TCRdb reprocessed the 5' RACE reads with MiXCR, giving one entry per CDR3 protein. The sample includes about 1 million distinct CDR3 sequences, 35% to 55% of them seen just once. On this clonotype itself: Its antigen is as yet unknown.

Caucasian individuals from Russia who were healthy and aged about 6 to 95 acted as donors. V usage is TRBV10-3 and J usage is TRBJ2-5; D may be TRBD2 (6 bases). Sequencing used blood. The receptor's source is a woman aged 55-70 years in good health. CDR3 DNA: TGTGCCATCAGTGAGATGGGGACTGGCCAGTACTTC. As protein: CAISEMGTGQYF.